The 27 T cell receptor beta chains below all came from one sample that was sequenced in a study of blood T cells in healthy people across ages. Next came a second PCR, run for about 6 to 12 cycles, which used a sample-barcoded 5' primer along with a J-beta primer mix. From the 5' RACE reads, TCRdb called clonotypes with MiXCR, one entry per CDR3 protein. The repertoire holds about 1.5 million distinct CDR3 sequences, with about 42% as singletons. The sample taken for sequencing was blood. Source of these receptors: a woman under 30 in good health.

V gene TRBV6-2 or TRBV6-3 combines with J gene TRBJ2-1; D might be TRBD1 or TRBD2, each matching 6 bases. In germline, CDR1 is MNHEY, CDR2 SVGEGT. The CDR3 covers 18 residues. Trimming cost V 4 bases and J 0 bases, with 19 bases left between them. For the CDR3, the DNA is TGTGCCAGCAGTTCGAGTATCGGGAGAGGGGGCTCCTACAATGAGCAGTTCTTC. Protein sequence: CASSSSIGRGGSYNEQFF.

The sample holds many counts of this clonotype. J is TRBJ1-2 and V is TRBV4-3; 8 bases align to TRBD1. V lost 0 bases and J lost 7; bases outside the gene matches: 10. Germline V CDR1 and CDR2: LGHNA, YSLEER. This CDR3 is 16 amino acids long. CDR3 protein: CASSQDSSTGGRGYTF. CDR3 nucleotide sequence: TGCGCCAGCAGCCAAGATAGTAGCACAGGGGGACGTGGCTACACCTTC.

The genes are TRBV4-3 and TRBJ2-2, with D possibly TRBD1 on 6 matching bases. The V and J ends lost 7 bases and 13 bases respectively, with 13 bases between them. The germline V gene has CDR1 LGHNA and CDR2 YSLEER. The CDR3 loop spans 11 amino acids. The CDR3, as DNA: TGCGCCAGCATGGGCAGGGGAGTGCTGTTTTTT. This sequence encodes CASMGRGVLFF.

This clonotype was observed a few times. The chain combines TRBV18 with TRBJ1-2; D ambiguous. Germline values: CDR1 KGHSH, CDR2 LQKENI. V gave up 2 bases and J gave up 1 base, with 5 bases separating them. This CDR3 has 13 residues. CDR3 sequence reads: CASSPMDNYGYTF. The CDR3 coding sequence is TGTGCCAGCTCACCAATGGATAACTATGGCTACACCTTC.

The chain couples TRBV6-7 to TRBJ2-4; 7 bases agree with TRBD1. TRBV6-7 is flagged as an ORF with uncertain function. CDR3 length: 17 amino acids. After removal of 2 bases from V and 1 base from J, the junction contained 8 bases not matched to a gene. CDR3 loop: CASSYVTGMWAKNIQYF. CDR3 sequence (DNA): TGTGCCAGCAGTTACGTGACAGGGATGTGGGCCAAAAACATTCAGTACTTC.

Remarks on this clonotype: The CDR3 does not end in the conserved phenylalanine or tryptophan, so this is likely a read error. It is unclear where the CDR3 begins or ends on the DNA, so no DNA is shown, and the CDR3 is as TCRdb lists it. The chain joins TRBV12-3 or TRBV12-4 to TRBJ2-3; TRBD1, the D gene given by the table, was not confirmed from the DNA. The CDR3 is made up of 13 amino acids, end residues included. The CDR3: CASDRGETDTRYV.

The table lists this clonotype with a few counts. The chain links TRBV18 to TRBJ1-5; D might be TRBD1 (6 bases). The CDR3 consists of 13 residues. Trimming took off 4 bases at V and 11 bases at J, with 15 bases between the two ends. From germline, CDR1 is KGHSH and CDR2 LQKENI. CDR3 loop: CASSLTGAKTQHF. The CDR3 nucleotides read TGTGCCAGCTCACTAACGGGGGCTAAGACCCAGCATTTT.

This clonotype was recorded many times. The genes are TRBV29-1 and TRBJ2-1, with unresolved D. Germline assignment: CDR1 SQVTM and CDR2 ANQGSEA. The V end lost 3 bases, the J end lost 12 bases, and 18 bases lay between the germline ends. This CDR3 has 13 residues. The CDR3 spells CSVDRARASGQFF. The CDR3 region has the DNA TGCAGCGTTGATCGGGCTAGAGCAAGTGGGCAGTTCTTC.

This clonotype has only a few counts. The chain uses TRBV20-1 and TRBJ2-2, with 7 nucleotides matching TRBD1. The CDR3 covers 15 residues. Germline V gives CDR1 DFQATT, CDR2 SNEGSKA (reference sequence). Trimming took 0 bases from V and 7 from J; bases not matched to a gene: 8. The CDR3, as DNA: TGCAGTGCTAGAGACCGGGACAGAAATTTCGGGGAGCTGTTTTTT. Translating gives CSARDRDRNFGELFF.

The chain combines TRBV5-1 with TRBJ2-2; no clear D. The CDR3 has 14 residues. Germline CDR1 SGHRS, CDR2 YFSETQ. V was shortened by 7 bases and J by 1 base, with 11 bases between the two germline ends. The CDR3 protein is CASWGSVNTGELFF. CDR3 sequence (DNA): TGCGCCAGCTGGGGATCGGTGAACACCGGGGAGCTGTTTTTT.

This clonotype has only a few counts. This chain joins TRBV27 and TRBJ2-3; 10 nucleotides line up with TRBD1. Unmatched junction bases numbered 2, after V lost 4 bases and J lost 1 base. The CDR3 has 15 amino acids. In germline, CDR1 is MNHEY, CDR2 SMNVEV (reference sequence). CDR3 sequence reads: CASSWTGGGTDTQYF. The CDR3 nucleotides read TGTGCCAGCAGTTGGACAGGGGGAGGCACAGATACGCAGTATTTT.

V and J are TRBV21-1 and TRBJ2-7; no check of the table's D call, TRBD1, against the DNA was made. TRBV21-1 is tagged as a pseudogene. This CDR3 contains 20 residues. The CDR3 region is CASSKALPTFKDRGFYEQYF. In nucleotides, the CDR3 is TGTGCCAGCAGCAAAGCGCTTCCGACTTTCAAGGACAGGGGGTTCTACGAGCAGTACTTC.

With respect to this clonotype: Relative to the germline gene, one junction end is altered; a read error may explain this. This chain joins TRBV14 and TRBJ2-1; the D is unclear. The CDR3 covers 15 residues. The germline CDR1 and CDR2 sequences are SGHDN and FVKESK. CDR3 protein: CASSQEGFTYSEQFF. CDR3 nucleotides: TGTGCCAGCAGCCAAGAAGGGTTCACCTACAGTGAGCAGTTCTTC.

The chain has TRBV5-5 and TRBJ1-4; weak D call: TRBD1 (5 bases). Germline-derived CDR1 and CDR2 are SGHKS and YYEKEE (reference sequence). V lost 4 bases to trimming and J lost 0 bases, with 16 bases between them. CDR3 length equals 17 residues. The DNA of the CDR3 is TGTGCCAGCAGCCCCGGGATGTTCAGGGCAACTAATGAAAAACTGTTTTTT. This gives the protein CASSPGMFRATNEKLFF.

The gene calls are TRBV24-1 and TRBJ2-3; 7 positions match TRBD1. V was pared by 5 bases and J by 2 bases, with 3 bases of the junction left unmatched. In germline, CDR1 is KGHDR, CDR2 SFDVKD. The CDR3 extends over 14 amino acids. CDR3 sequence (DNA): TGTGCCACCAGTGGACAGGGTTTCACAGATACGCAGTATTTT. It translates to CATSGQGFTDTQYF.

A few counts support this clonotype. The chain combines TRBV21-1 with TRBJ1-5. TRBV21-1 is flagged as a pseudogene. The CDR3 has 18 residues. CDR3 sequence reads: CASSKEGLLGNSNQPQHF. The CDR3 region has the DNA TGTGCCAGCAGCAAAGAAGGGCTATTGGGGAATAGCAATCAGCCCCAGCATTTT.

In its sample, this clonotype was seen a few times. V gene TRBV4-2 combines with J gene TRBJ1-1, with D unresolved. Trimming cost V 3 bases and J 2 bases, with 7 bases left between them. The CDR3 spans 13 residues. The germline gives CDR1 LGHNA, CDR2 YNFKEQ. The DNA of the CDR3 is TGTGCCAGCAGCCACCTCACCAACACTGAAGCTTTCTTT. Protein product: CASSHLTNTEAFF.

The J gene is TRBJ2-3, the V gene TRBV4-1; TRBD2 is a possible D gene (5 bases). This CDR3 region has 18 residues. In germline, CDR1 is MGHRA, CDR2 YSYEKL. V was pared by 3 bases and J by 2 bases, with 21 bases between. Here the CDR3 reads CASSHPPLASLDTDTQYF. The CDR3 DNA reads TGCGCCAGCAGCCACCCTCCGCTGGCTAGCCTAGACACAGATACGCAGTATTTT.

The chain uses TRBV20-1 and TRBJ2-1, with 14 bases that match TRBD2. The J call may be in error: the DNA end matches TRBJ2-7 better. Germline CDR1 DFQATT, CDR2 SNEGSKA (reference sequence). The CDR3 is made up of 14 amino acids. CDR3 residues: CSGTSGSPYNEQYF. The DNA for the CDR3 is TGCAGCGGGACTAGCGGGAGTCCCTACAATGAGCAGTACTTC.

This clonotype showed up just a few times. V gene TRBV10-3 combines with J gene TRBJ2-2; 10 bases line up with TRBD2. The CDR3 covers 16 residues. Germline loops: CDR1 ENHRY, CDR2 SYGVKD. The ends lost 2 bases at V and 4 bases at J; junction bases unmatched: 4. The CDR3 DNA follows: TGTGCCATCAGTGAGGAACTAGCGGGGATCACCGGGGAGCTGTTTTTT. Its translation is CAISEELAGITGELFF.

A few counts support this clonotype. The chain employs TRBV20-1 and TRBJ1-1; D is undetermined. Trimming shortened V by 2 bases and J by 0 bases, and 10 bases separated the two germline ends. Germline lookup yields CDR1 DFQATT and CDR2 SNEGSKA (reference sequence). CDR3 length: 14 amino acids. This chain's CDR3 is CSARIPAVNTEAFF. CDR3 coding DNA: TGCAGTGCTAGAATTCCGGCGGTGAACACTGAAGCTTTCTTT.

In this sample, this clonotype turned up a few times. V is TRBV20-1 and J is TRBJ2-3; 7 bases fit TRBD1. The germline V gene has CDR1 DFQATT and CDR2 SNEGSKA (reference sequence). The CDR3 totals 15 residues. The V segment lost 0 bases and the J segment 2 bases; nucleotides outside the gene matches: 5. The chain's CDR3 is CSARDPRGFTDTQYF. CDR3 coding DNA: TGCAGTGCTAGAGACCCCAGGGGGTTCACAGATACGCAGTATTTT.

This clonotype was observed a handful of times. The chain joins TRBV18 to TRBJ2-3; no clear D. CDR1 is KGHSH, CDR2 LQKENI, per germline. The CDR3 runs 14 residues. The V and J ends lost 5 bases and 3 bases respectively, with 12 bases between them. The CDR3: CASSSAPGTDTQYF. DNA of the CDR3: TGTGCCAGCTCATCCGCCCCCGGGACAGATACGCAGTATTTT.

This clonotype was counted at least ten times. The rearrangement links TRBV10-3 to TRBJ2-3, with TRBD1 matching over 9 bases. This CDR3 has 13 residues. J gave up 0 bases and V 10 bases, and 2 bases lay outside the gene matches. Germline values: CDR1 ENHRY, CDR2 SYGVKD. The CDR3 reads CATGQGSTDTQYF. The DNA of the CDR3 is TGTGCCACGGGACAGGGAAGCACAGATACGCAGTATTTT.

The rearrangement joins TRBV3-1 to TRBJ2-5; 7 positions agree with TRBD1. The CDR3 runs to 15 residues. CDR1 and CDR2 from the germline V gene are LGHDT and YNNKEL (reference sequence). V gave up 3 bases and J gave up 2 bases; unmatched junction bases: 6. CDR3 nucleotide sequence: TGTGCCAGCAGCCATCGGCACAGGGGACAAGAGACCCAGTACTTC. As protein: CASSHRHRGQETQYF.

Only a few counts were recorded for this clonotype. The chain is built from TRBV5-5 and TRBJ1-1; maybe TRBD1 (6 bases). Trimming stripped 6 bases from V and 3 bases from J, with 18 bases between. CDR1 is SGHKS, CDR2 YYEKEE, per germline (reference sequence). The CDR3 totals 15 residues. This CDR3 is CASNSRRDTYTEAFF. CDR3 nucleotide sequence: TGTGCCAGCAATTCCCGCCGGGACACTTACACTGAAGCTTTCTTT.

This rearrangement joins TRBV10-2 to TRBJ1-6; D is uncertain. The CDR3 is made up of 14 amino acids. The germline V and J ends were trimmed by 0 bases and 7 bases, with 7 bases remaining between them. Germline values: CDR1 WSHSY, CDR2 SAAADI. CDR3 sequence: CASSESGVNSPLHF. CDR3 DNA: TGCGCCAGCAGTGAGTCAGGCGTAAATTCACCCCTCCACTTT.